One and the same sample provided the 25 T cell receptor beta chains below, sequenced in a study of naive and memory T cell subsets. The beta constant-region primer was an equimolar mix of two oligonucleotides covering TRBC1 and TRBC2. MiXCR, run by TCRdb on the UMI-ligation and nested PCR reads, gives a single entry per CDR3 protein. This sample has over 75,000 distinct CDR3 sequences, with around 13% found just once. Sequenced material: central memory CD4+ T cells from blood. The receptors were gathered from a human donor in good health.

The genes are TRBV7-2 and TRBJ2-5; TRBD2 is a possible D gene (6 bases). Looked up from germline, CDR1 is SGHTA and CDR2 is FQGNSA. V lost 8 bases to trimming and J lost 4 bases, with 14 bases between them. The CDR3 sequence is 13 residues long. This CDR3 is CASLAVGGETQYF. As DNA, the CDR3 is TGTGCCAGCCTCGCGGTGGGGGGAGAGACCCAGTACTTC.

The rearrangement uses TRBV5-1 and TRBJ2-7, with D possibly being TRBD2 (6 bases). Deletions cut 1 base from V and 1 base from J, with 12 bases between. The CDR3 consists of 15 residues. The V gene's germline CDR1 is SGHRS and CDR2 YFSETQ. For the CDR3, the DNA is TGCGCCAGCAGCTTGACCGGGAGACGGTCCTACGAGCAGTACTTC. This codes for CASSLTGRRSYEQYF.

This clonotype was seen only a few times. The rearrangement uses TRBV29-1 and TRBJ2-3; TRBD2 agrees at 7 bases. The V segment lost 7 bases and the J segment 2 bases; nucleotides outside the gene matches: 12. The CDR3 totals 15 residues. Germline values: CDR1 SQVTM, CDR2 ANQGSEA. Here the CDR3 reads CSASSGTTHTDTQYF. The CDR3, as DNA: TGCAGCGCTTCCTCCGGGACTACCCACACAGATACGCAGTATTTT.

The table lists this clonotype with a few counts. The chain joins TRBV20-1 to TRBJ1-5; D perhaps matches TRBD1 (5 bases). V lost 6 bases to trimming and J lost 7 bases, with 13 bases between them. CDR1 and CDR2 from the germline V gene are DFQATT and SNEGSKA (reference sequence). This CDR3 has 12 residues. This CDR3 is CSAGGSQQPQHF. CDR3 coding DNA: TGCAGTGCGGGGGGAAGCCAACAGCCCCAGCATTTT.

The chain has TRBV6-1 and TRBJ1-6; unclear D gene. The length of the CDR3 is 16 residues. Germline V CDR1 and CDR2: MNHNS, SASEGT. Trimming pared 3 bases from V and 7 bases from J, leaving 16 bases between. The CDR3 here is CASSDWQTRGNSPLHF. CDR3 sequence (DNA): TGTGCCAGCAGTGATTGGCAGACCAGAGGCAATTCACCCCTCCACTTT.

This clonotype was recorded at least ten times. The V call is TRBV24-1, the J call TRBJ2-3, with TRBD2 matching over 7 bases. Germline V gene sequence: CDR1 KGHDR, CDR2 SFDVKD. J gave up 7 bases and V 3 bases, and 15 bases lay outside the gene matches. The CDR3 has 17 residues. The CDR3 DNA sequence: TGTGCCACCAGTGATCCCTTGGGAGGCGGGGGACTGAATACGCAGTATTTT. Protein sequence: CATSDPLGGGGLNTQYF.

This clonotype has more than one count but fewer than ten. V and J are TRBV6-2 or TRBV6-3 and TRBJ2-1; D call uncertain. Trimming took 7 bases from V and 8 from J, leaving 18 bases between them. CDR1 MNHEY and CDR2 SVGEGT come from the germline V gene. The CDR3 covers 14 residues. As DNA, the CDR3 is TGTGCCAGCAACCCACAAGACCCTCATCATGAGCAGTTCTTC. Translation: CASNPQDPHHEQFF.

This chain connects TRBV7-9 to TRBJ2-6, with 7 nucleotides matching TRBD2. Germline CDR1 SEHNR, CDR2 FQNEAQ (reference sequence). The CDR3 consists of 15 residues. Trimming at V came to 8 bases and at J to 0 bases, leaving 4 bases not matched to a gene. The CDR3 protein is CASQGGLSGANVLTF. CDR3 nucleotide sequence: TGTGCCAGCCAGGGAGGGCTCTCTGGGGCCAACGTCCTGACTTTC. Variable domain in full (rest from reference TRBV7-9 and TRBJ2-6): DTGVSQNPRHKITKRGQNVTFRCDPISEHNRLYWYRQTLGQGPEFLTYFQNEAQLEKSRLLSDRFSAERPKGSFSTLEIQRTEQGDSAMYLCASQGGLSGANVLTFGAGSRLTVL.

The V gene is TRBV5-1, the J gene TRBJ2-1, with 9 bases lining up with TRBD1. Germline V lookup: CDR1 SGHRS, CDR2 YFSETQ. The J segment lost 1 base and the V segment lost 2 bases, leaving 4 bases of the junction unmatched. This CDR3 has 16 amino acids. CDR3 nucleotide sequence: TGCGCCAGCAGCTTACAGGGGGCTGGGTCCTACAATGAGCAGTTCTTC. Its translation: CASSLQGAGSYNEQFF.

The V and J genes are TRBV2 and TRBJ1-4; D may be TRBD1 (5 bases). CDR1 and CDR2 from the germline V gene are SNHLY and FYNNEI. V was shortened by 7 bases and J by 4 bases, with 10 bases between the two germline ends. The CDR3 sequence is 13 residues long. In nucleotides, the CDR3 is TGTGCCAGCATGTGGCAGGGTAATGAAAAACTGTTTTTT. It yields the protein CASMWQGNEKLFF.

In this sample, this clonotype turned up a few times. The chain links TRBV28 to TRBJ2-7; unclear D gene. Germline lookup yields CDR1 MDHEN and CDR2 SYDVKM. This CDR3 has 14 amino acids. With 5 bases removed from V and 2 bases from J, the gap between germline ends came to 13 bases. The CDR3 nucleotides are TGTGCCAGCAGTCCCCAAGGCCTGCCCTACGAGCAGTACTTC. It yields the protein CASSPQGLPYEQYF.

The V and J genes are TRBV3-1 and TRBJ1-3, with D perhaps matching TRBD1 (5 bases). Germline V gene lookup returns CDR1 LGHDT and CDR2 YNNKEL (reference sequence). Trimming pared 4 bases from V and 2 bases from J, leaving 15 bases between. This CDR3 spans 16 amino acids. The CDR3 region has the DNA TGTGCCAGCAGCCGAGGGCGGGGGGTGACTGGAAACACCATATATTTT. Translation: CASSRGRGVTGNTIYF.

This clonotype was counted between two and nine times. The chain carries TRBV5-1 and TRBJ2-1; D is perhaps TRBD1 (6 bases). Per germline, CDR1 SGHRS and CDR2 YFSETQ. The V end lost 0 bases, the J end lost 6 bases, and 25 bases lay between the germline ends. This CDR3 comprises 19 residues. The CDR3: CASSLVVLVGAVRGNEQFF. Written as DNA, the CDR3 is TGCGCCAGCAGCTTGGTTGTATTGGTGGGGGCTGTGAGAGGCAATGAGCAGTTCTTC.

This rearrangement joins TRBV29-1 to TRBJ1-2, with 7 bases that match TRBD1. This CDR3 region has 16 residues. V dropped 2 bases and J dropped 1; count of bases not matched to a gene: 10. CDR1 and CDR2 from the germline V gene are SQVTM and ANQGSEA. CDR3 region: CSVEYMGQPFNYGYTF. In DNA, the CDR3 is TGCAGCGTTGAATACATGGGACAGCCTTTTAACTATGGCTACACCTTC.

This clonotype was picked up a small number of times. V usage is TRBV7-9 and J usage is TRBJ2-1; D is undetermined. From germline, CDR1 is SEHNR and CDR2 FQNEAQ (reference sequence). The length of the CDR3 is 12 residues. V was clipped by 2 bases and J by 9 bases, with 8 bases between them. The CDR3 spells CASSLYGGEQFF. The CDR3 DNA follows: TGTGCCAGCAGCTTATATGGTGGTGAGCAGTTCTTC. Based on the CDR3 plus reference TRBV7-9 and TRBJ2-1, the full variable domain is DTGVSQNPRHKITKRGQNVTFRCDPISEHNRLYWYRQTLGQGPEFLTYFQNEAQLEKSRLLSDRFSAERPKGSFSTLEIQRTEQGDSAMYLCASSLYGGEQFFGPGTRLTVL.

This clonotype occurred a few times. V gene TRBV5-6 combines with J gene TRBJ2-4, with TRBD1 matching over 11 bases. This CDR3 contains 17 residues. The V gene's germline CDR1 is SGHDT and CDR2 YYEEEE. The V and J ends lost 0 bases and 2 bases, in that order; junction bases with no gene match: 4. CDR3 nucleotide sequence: TGTGCCAGCAGCTTGGGAGGGACAGGGGGACCCAAAAACATTCAGTACTTC. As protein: CASSLGGTGGPKNIQYF.

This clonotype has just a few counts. The CDR3 nucleotides are TGTGCCAGCAGCCAAGATCGGCAGGGGGGCCTTGGAAAACTGTTTTTT. It codes for CASSQDRQGGLGKLFF. The chain carries TRBV4-2 and TRBJ1-4; 7 bases are a match to TRBD1. The CDR3 runs to 16 residues. The trim removed 0 bases at V and 10 bases at J, leaving 11 bases unmatched. CDR1 is LGHNA, CDR2 YNFKEQ, per germline.

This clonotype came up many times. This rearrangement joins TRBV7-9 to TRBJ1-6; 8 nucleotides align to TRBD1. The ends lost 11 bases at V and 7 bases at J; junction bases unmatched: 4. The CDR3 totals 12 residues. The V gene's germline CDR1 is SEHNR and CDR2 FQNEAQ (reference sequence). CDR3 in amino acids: CAAGTGNSPLHF. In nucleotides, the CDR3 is TGTGCCGCCGGGACAGGCAATTCACCCCTCCACTTT.

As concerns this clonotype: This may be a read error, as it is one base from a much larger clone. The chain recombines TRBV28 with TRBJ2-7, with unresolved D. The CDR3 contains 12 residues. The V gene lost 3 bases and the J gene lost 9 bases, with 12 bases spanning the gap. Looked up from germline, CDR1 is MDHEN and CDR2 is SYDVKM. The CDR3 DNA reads TGTGCCAGCAGTTTGGGTAGGTGGGGGCAGTACTTC. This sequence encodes CASSLGRWGQYF.

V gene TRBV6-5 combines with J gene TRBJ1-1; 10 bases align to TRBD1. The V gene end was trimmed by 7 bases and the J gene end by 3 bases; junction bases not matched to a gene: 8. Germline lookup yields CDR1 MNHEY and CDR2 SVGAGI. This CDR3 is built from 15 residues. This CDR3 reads CASTRGQGRYTEAFF. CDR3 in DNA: TGTGCCAGCACCCGGGGACAGGGGCGTTACACTGAAGCTTTCTTT.

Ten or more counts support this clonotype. CDR3 coding DNA: TGTGCCAGCACCACTGGGGAAGGGCGATGGACCGGGGAGCTGTTTTTT. Translation gives CASTTGEGRWTGELFF. The V gene is TRBV6-2 or TRBV6-3, the J gene TRBJ2-2; no firm D call. There are 16 residues in the CDR3. The V end was cut by 7 bases, the J end by 5 bases, with 20 bases between. Germline V gene data show CDR1 as MNHEY and CDR2 as SVGEGT.

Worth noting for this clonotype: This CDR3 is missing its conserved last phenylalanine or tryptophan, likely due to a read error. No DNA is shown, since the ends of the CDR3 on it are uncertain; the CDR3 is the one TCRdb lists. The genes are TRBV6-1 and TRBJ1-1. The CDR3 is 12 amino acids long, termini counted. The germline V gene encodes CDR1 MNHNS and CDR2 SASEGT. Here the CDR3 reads CASSESRRGTTL.

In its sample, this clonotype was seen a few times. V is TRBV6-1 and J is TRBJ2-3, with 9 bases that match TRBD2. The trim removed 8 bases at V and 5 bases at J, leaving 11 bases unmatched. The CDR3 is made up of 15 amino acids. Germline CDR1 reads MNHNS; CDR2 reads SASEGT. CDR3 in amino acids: CASRLGAGGQDTQYF. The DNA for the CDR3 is TGTGCCAGCCGCCTGGGGGCGGGAGGGCAAGATACGCAGTATTTT.

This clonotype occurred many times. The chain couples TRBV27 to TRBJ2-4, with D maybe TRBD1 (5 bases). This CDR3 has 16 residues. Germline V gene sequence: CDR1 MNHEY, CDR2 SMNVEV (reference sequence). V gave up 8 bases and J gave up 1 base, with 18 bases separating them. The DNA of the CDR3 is TGTGCCAGCGGTACGACCGGCAGGGTGGCCAAAAACATTCAGTACTTC. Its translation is CASGTTGRVAKNIQYF.

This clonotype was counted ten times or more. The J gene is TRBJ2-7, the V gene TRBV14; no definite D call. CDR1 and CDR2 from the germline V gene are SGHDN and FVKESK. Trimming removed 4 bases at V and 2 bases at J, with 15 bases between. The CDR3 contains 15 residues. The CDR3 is CASSPSASLAYEQYF. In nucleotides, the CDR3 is TGTGCCAGCAGCCCCTCGGCGAGTTTGGCCTACGAGCAGTACTTC.